What follows are 29 T cell receptor beta chains derived from one specimen sequenced in a study of CD8 T cells in ankylosing spondylitis. TCRdb passed the 5' RACE reads through MiXCR, listing each CDR3 protein once. The data hold some 130,000 distinct CDR3 sequences, with more than 5.5% observed a single time. Sequencing was performed on blood, either unsorted or a sorted T cell fraction (not recorded which). These receptors all come from a female donor with ankylosing spondylitis or in good health (not recorded which).

The table lists this clonotype with a few counts. This sequence joins TRBV2 and TRBJ2-2, with 8 bases matching TRBD1. This CDR3 contains 17 residues. The V segment lost 4 bases and the J segment 5 bases; nucleotides outside the gene matches: 12. CDR1 and CDR2 from the germline V gene are SNHLY and FYNNEI. The CDR3 spells CASSVVRQGIGTGELFF. CDR3 sequence (DNA): TGTGCCAGCAGTGTCGTAAGACAGGGGATCGGAACCGGGGAGCTGTTTTTT.

The table lists this clonotype with many counts. This sequence joins TRBV3-1 and TRBJ2-1; 11 nucleotides match TRBD2. Germline CDR1 is LGHDT and CDR2 is YNNKEL (reference sequence). The CDR3 sequence is 16 residues long. V shed 2 bases and J 0 bases; nucleotides not matched to a gene: 0. The CDR3 protein is CASSQLAGGSYNEQFF. The CDR3 bases are TGTGCCAGCAGCCAACTAGCGGGGGGCTCCTACAATGAGCAGTTCTTC.

This clonotype was counted at least ten times. V usage is TRBV4-1 and J usage is TRBJ1-1; unclear D gene. The CDR3 runs to 14 residues. Germline-derived CDR1 and CDR2 are MGHRA and YSYEKL. V lost 0 bases, J lost 1 base, and 6 bases lay in between. The CDR3 DNA sequence: TGCGCCAGCAGCCAAGATCTCCCGAACACTGAAGCTTTCTTT. Translated, it gives CASSQDLPNTEAFF.

J is TRBJ1-5 and V is TRBV18; D remains ambiguous. V gave up 2 bases and J gave up 0 bases, with 11 bases separating them. Germline V gene sequence: CDR1 KGHSH, CDR2 LQKENI. The CDR3 consists of 16 residues. The CDR3 is CASSPESADSNQPQHF. DNA of the CDR3: TGTGCCAGCTCACCAGAGTCCGCAGATAGCAATCAGCCCCAGCATTTT.

This sequence joins TRBV7-9 and TRBJ2-3; D uncertain. CDR3 size: 13 residues. With 4 bases removed from V and 6 bases from J, the gap between germline ends came to 11 bases. Germline V gene data show CDR1 as SEHNR and CDR2 as FQNEAQ (reference sequence). The CDR3 reads CASSSQLSDTQYF. The CDR3 bases are TGTGCCAGCAGCTCGCAGTTATCGGATACGCAGTATTTT.

This clonotype was seen repeatedly, ten times or more. V and J are TRBV12-3 or TRBV12-4 and TRBJ1-1; TRBD1 matches at 9 bases. V lost 4 bases, J lost 3 bases, and 6 bases stayed unmatched. CDR3 length equals 15 residues. The CDR3 loop is CASSSQGAGDTEAFF. The CDR3 region has the DNA TGTGCCAGCAGTTCACAGGGGGCAGGGGACACTGAAGCTTTCTTT.

This clonotype was seen repeatedly, ten times or more. Here the CDR3 DNA reads TGCAGTGCTAGAGCCGACAGGGGTGAAGGCTACACCTTC. The encoded protein is CSARADRGEGYTF. The V gene is TRBV20-1, the J gene TRBJ1-2; TRBD1 agrees at 8 bases. With 1 base clipped from V and 8 bases from J, the junction kept 6 bases outside the gene matches. The germline CDR1 and CDR2 sequences are DFQATT and SNEGSKA (reference sequence). The CDR3 loop spans 13 amino acids.

In its sample, this clonotype was seen many times. The chain is built from TRBV20-1 and TRBJ2-7; 12 bases are shared with TRBD1. Germline values: CDR1 DFQATT, CDR2 SNEGSKA (reference sequence). Unmatched junction bases numbered 7, after V lost 0 bases and J lost 7 bases. The CDR3 spans 15 residues. This chain's CDR3 is CSARDRDRGREEQYF. The DNA of the CDR3 is TGCAGTGCTAGAGACCGGGACAGGGGGCGCGAGGAGCAGTACTTC.

This clonotype occurred many times. The chain is built from TRBV12-3 or TRBV12-4 and TRBJ1-3; D is undetermined. The CDR3 loop spans 12 amino acids. Trimming pared 2 bases from V and 1 base from J, leaving 0 bases between. CDR3 DNA sequence: TGTGCCAGCAGTTTATCTGGAAACACCATATATTTT. Protein: CASSLSGNTIYF.

This clonotype was recorded many times. The J gene is TRBJ1-4, the V gene TRBV2; 8 bases align to TRBD1. CDR3 size: 15 residues. With V trimmed by 7 bases and J by 7 bases, 11 bases remained unmatched. Per germline, CDR1 SNHLY and CDR2 FYNNEI. CDR3 amino acids: CASNHLGQGSEKLFF. The CDR3 coding sequence is TGTGCCAGCAACCACCTAGGACAGGGCAGTGAAAAACTGTTTTTT.

This clonotype came up many times. The rearrangement uses TRBV20-1 and TRBJ1-1; D gene ambiguous. The V end was cut by 0 bases, the J end by 2 bases, with 13 bases between. This CDR3 comprises 15 residues. The V gene's germline CDR1 is DFQATT and CDR2 SNEGSKA (reference sequence). CDR3 amino acids: CSARDFWGRNTEAFF. CDR3 DNA: TGCAGTGCTAGAGATTTTTGGGGTCGTAACACTGAAGCTTTCTTT.

Many counts were recorded for this clonotype. This chain uses TRBV7-2 with TRBJ1-5; TRBD1 might be the D (5 bases). The CDR3 has 15 residues. V was clipped by 5 bases and J by 2 bases, with 13 bases between them. Germline V gene sequence: CDR1 SGHTA, CDR2 FQGNSA. CDR3 nucleotides: TGTGCCAGCAGCCCCGGACTGGGGGGCAATCAGCCCCAGCATTTT. Translating gives CASSPGLGGNQPQHF. Using reference TRBV7-2 and TRBJ1-5 for the parts outside the CDR3, the full variable domain is GAGVSQSPSNKVTEKGKDVELRCDPISGHTALYWYRQSLGQGLEFLIYFQGNSAPDKSGLPSDRFSAERTGGSVSTLTIQRTQQEDSAVYLCASSPGLGGNQPQHFGDGTRLSIL.

This clonotype appeared many times. The chain links TRBV9 to TRBJ1-5, with 10 bases that match TRBD1. CDR1 SGDLS and CDR2 YYNGEE come from the germline V gene. The CDR3 spans 16 residues. V was clipped by 2 bases and J by 4 bases; unmatched bases: 6. The CDR3 here is CASSVGDRGSNQPQHF. The CDR3 DNA sequence: TGTGCCAGCAGCGTCGGGGACAGGGGTTCAAATCAGCCCCAGCATTTT.

In its sample, this clonotype was seen many times. The chain couples TRBV20-1 to TRBJ2-5; D not resolved. The V gene lost 3 bases and the J gene lost 8 bases, with 7 bases spanning the gap. Germline CDR1 and CDR2: DFQATT and SNEGSKA (reference sequence). This CDR3 comprises 10 residues. CDR3 residues: CSASNHTQYF. The DNA of the CDR3 is TGCAGTGCTAGCAATCACACCCAGTACTTC.

In its sample, this clonotype was seen once. A clone one base away is much larger, so this may be a read error. V is TRBV2 and J is TRBJ2-6; tentatively, D is TRBD1 (6 bases). CDR1 and CDR2 from the germline V gene are SNHLY and FYNNEI. With 2 bases removed from V and 0 bases from J, the gap between germline ends came to 20 bases. The CDR3 loop spans 20 amino acids. In nucleotides, the CDR3 is TGTGCCAGCAGTGAAAAACTGGGGGCGCGTTTTACCTCTGGGGCCAACGTCCTGACTTTC. Its translation: CASSEKLGARFTSGANVLTF.

In this sample, this clonotype turned up many times. The chain combines TRBV20-1 with TRBJ1-5, with 7 bases matching TRBD1. The CDR3 consists of 14 residues. V gave up 5 bases and J gave up 0 bases; unmatched junction bases: 4. CDR1 is DFQATT and CDR2 is SNEGSKA in the germline V gene (reference sequence). CDR3 DNA: TGCAGTGCTGGGGACAGAAATAGCAATCAGCCCCAGCATTTT. It yields the protein CSAGDRNSNQPQHF.

This clonotype was detected ten times or more. V usage is TRBV5-1 and J usage is TRBJ2-7; D remains ambiguous. CDR1 and CDR2 (germline): SGHRS, YFSETQ. The CDR3 spans 13 residues. The germline V and J ends were trimmed by 0 bases and 8 bases, with 12 bases remaining between them. CDR3 region: CASSLGGETKQYF. DNA for the CDR3: TGCGCCAGCAGCTTGGGAGGCGAGACCAAGCAGTACTTC.

This clonotype showed up many times. The chain links TRBV6-1 to TRBJ1-1, with TRBD1 identical over 9 bases. In germline, CDR1 is MNHNS, CDR2 SASEGT. The CDR3 is 14 amino acids. The ends lost 7 bases at V and 3 bases at J; junction bases unmatched: 6. The CDR3, as DNA: TGTGCCAGCAATCCGGGACAGGGTTACACTGAAGCTTTCTTT. This translates into CASNPGQGYTEAFF.

This clonotype was seen at least ten times. The rearrangement uses TRBV5-1 and TRBJ2-3; 10 bases map to TRBD2. Trimming at V came to 4 bases and at J to 6 bases, leaving 8 bases not matched to a gene. The germline gives CDR1 SGHRS, CDR2 YFSETQ. This CDR3 is built from 15 residues. As DNA, the CDR3 is TGCGCCAGCAGCAATAGCGGGGGGCCGATGGATACGCAGTATTTT. Encoded protein: CASSNSGGPMDTQYF.

This clonotype has a count of ten or more. J is TRBJ2-7 and V is TRBV7-9; D remains ambiguous. The V and J ends lost 3 bases and 6 bases respectively, with 6 bases between them. The germline V gene encodes CDR1 SEHNR and CDR2 FQNEAQ (reference sequence). The CDR3 loop spans 11 amino acids. The CDR3: CASSLVVEQYF. The DNA for the CDR3 is TGTGCCAGCAGCTTGGTGGTCGAGCAGTACTTC. Complete variable domain (other parts from reference TRBV7-9 and TRBJ2-7): DTGVSQNPRHKITKRGQNVTFRCDPISEHNRLYWYRQTLGQGPEFLTYFQNEAQLEKSRLLSDRFSAERPKGSFSTLEIQRTEQGDSAMYLCASSLVVEQYFGPGTRLTVT.

This clonotype has ten or more counts. The V gene is TRBV4-1, the J gene TRBJ2-5, with a possible D match to TRBD1 (6 bases). Looked up from germline, CDR1 is MGHRA and CDR2 is YSYEKL. The CDR3 extends over 12 amino acids. V was shortened by 2 bases and J by 6 bases, with 7 bases between the two germline ends. CDR3 loop: CASSQTGKTQYF. CDR3 DNA sequence: TGCGCCAGCAGCCAAACAGGGAAGACCCAGTACTTC.

At least ten counts were recorded for this clonotype. The genes are TRBV5-1 and TRBJ2-7; D is unresolved. The CDR3 totals 14 residues. Between the trimmed V and J ends, which lost 0 bases and 3 bases, there was a span of 10 bases. Germline lookup yields CDR1 SGHRS and CDR2 YFSETQ. The CDR3 here is CASSLEARYYEQYF. The CDR3 DNA follows: TGCGCCAGCAGCTTGGAGGCCAGATACTACGAGCAGTACTTC. The full variable domain, with the rest looked up from reference TRBV5-1 and TRBJ2-7, is KAGVTQTPRYLIKTRGQQVTLSCSPISGHRSVSWYQQTPGQGLQFLFEYFSETQRNKGNFPGRFSGRQFSNSRSEMNVSTLELGDSALYLCASSLEARYYEQYFGPGTRLTVT.

The chain combines TRBV5-1 with TRBJ1-1; unclear D gene. Germline CDR1 SGHRS, CDR2 YFSETQ. Trimming left V 6 bases short and J 2 bases short, with 17 bases between. This CDR3 has 15 residues. The CDR3 sequence is CASTGFPPGNTEAFF. The CDR3 nucleotides are TGCGCCAGCACTGGATTCCCCCCGGGAAACACTGAAGCTTTCTTT.

This clonotype was observed many times. The rearrangement links TRBV5-1 to TRBJ2-2; D not certain. The ends were cut back, 0 bases at V and 5 bases at J, with 14 bases in the middle. Per germline, CDR1 SGHRS and CDR2 YFSETQ. The CDR3 extends over 16 amino acids. In nucleotides, the CDR3 is TGCGCCAGCAGCTTGGATGTGTCTATCAAAACCGGGGAGCTGTTTTTT. It codes for CASSLDVSIKTGELFF.

This clonotype was found a few times. The chain joins TRBV5-1 to TRBJ1-2; unclear D gene. Trimming removed 2 bases from V and 3 bases from J, with 8 bases in between. CDR3 length: 13 residues. Germline V lookup: CDR1 SGHRS, CDR2 YFSETQ. CDR3 sequence: CASSFFSDYGYTF. The DNA for the CDR3 is TGCGCCAGCAGCTTCTTTTCGGACTATGGCTACACCTTC. Complete variable domain (other parts from reference TRBV5-1 and TRBJ1-2): KAGVTQTPRYLIKTRGQQVTLSCSPISGHRSVSWYQQTPGQGLQFLFEYFSETQRNKGNFPGRFSGRQFSNSRSEMNVSTLELGDSALYLCASSFFSDYGYTFGSGTRLTVV.

This clonotype was found many times. The J gene is TRBJ2-2, the V gene TRBV5-1; TRBD1 matches 7 bases. Trimming took 0 bases from V and 6 from J; bases not matched to a gene: 5. The CDR3 is 15 amino acids. The germline V gene has CDR1 SGHRS and CDR2 YFSETQ. CDR3 loop: CASSLETGLAGELFF. The DNA of the CDR3 is TGCGCCAGCAGCTTGGAGACAGGGCTGGCCGGGGAGCTGTTTTTT. The entire variable domain, with the rest obtained from reference TRBV5-1 and TRBJ2-2, is as follows: KAGVTQTPRYLIKTRGQQVTLSCSPISGHRSVSWYQQTPGQGLQFLFEYFSETQRNKGNFPGRFSGRQFSNSRSEMNVSTLELGDSALYLCASSLETGLAGELFFGEGSRLTVL.

Many counts were recorded for this clonotype. V gene TRBV4-2 combines with J gene TRBJ1-4; TRBD1 agrees at 8 bases. The CDR3 is 16 residues long. Unmatched junction bases numbered 7, after V lost 0 bases and J lost 7 bases. Germline V CDR1 and CDR2: LGHNA, YNFKEQ. This CDR3 is CASSQEGRDRGEKLFF. In nucleotides, the CDR3 is TGTGCCAGCAGCCAAGAGGGTCGAGACAGGGGTGAAAAACTGTTTTTT.

This clonotype appeared many times. The gene calls are TRBV20-1 and TRBJ1-3; the D gene is possibly TRBD1 (5 bases). V was cut by 1 base and J by 1 base, with 11 bases left in between. The CDR3 is 15 amino acids. From germline, CDR1 is DFQATT and CDR2 SNEGSKA (reference sequence). CDR3: CSARVLGDSGNTIYF. CDR3 sequence (DNA): TGCAGTGCTAGAGTTTTAGGGGATTCTGGAAACACCATATATTTT.

The CDR3 loop reads CSARDTGSSYEQYF. In nucleotides, the CDR3 is TGCAGTGCTAGAGATACAGGTAGCTCCTACGAGCAGTACTTC. The gene calls are TRBV20-1 and TRBJ2-7; D perhaps matches TRBD1 (5 bases). Germline-derived CDR1 and CDR2 are DFQATT and SNEGSKA (reference sequence). Trimming removed 0 bases from V and 0 bases from J, with 9 bases in between. The CDR3 has 14 residues.